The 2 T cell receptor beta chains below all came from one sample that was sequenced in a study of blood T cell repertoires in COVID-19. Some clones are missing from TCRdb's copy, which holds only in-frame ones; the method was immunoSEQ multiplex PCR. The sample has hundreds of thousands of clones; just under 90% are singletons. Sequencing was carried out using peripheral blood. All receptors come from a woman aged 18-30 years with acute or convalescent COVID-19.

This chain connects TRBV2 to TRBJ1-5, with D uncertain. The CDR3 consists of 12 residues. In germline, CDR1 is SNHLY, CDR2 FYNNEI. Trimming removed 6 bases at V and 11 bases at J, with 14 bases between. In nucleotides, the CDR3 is TGTGCCAGCAGGTCCAGTAAGTTGGCCCAGCATTTT. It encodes CASRSSKLAQHF.

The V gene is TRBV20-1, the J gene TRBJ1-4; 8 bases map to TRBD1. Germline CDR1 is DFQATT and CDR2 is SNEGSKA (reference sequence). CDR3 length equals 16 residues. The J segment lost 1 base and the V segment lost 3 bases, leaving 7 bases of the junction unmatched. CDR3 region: CSASASRGLTNEKLFF. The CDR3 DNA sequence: TGCAGTGCTAGTGCTAGCAGGGGGCTAACTAATGAAAAACTGTTTTTT.